The present T cell receptor (beta chain) was sequenced within a study of tissue T cells after allogeneic stem cell transplantation. Background on the study: Patients with graft-versus-host disease had grafts: four unmodified, three CD34-selected and T-cell-depleted. CD3+ T cells were flow-sorted when enough cells; otherwise DNA extracted directly.

The CDR3 is made up of 17 amino acids. Trimming cost V 6 bases and J 3 bases, with 23 bases left between them. The germline gives CDR1 MDHEN, CDR2 SYDVKM. Survey-depth TCRbeta CDR3 sequencing reported V/J genes and productive frequencies. The data were produced by immunoSEQ multiplex PCR, yet TCRdb's version contains in-frame clones alone and is incomplete. The sample records 25,000 to 30,000 clones, 85% to 90% being singletons. The clonotype was recovered from a woman between 18 and 49 years old who later had graft-versus-host disease after an allogeneic stem cell transplant. The V and J genes are TRBV28 and TRBJ1-1; D may be TRBD1 (6 bases). The input for sequencing was blood, taken before transplantation. The CDR3 DNA reads as TGTGCCAGCAGCCCGAGGGGGGGGGCGCGAAGATACACTGAAGCTTTCTTT. Its protein is CASSPRGGARRYTEAFF.